The 29 T cell receptor beta chains below were found in one sample sequenced in a study of identical twins. A single record per CDR3 protein comes from TCRdb applying MiXCR to the 5' RACE reads. The data show around 1.7 million distinct CDR3 sequences, less than 40% seen once. The specimen sequenced was cord blood. The source is a newborn girl in good health.

The chain recombines TRBV5-1 with TRBJ2-1; TRBD2 matches at 9 bases. Losses at the gene ends were 4 bases for V and 10 bases for J; bases not matched to a gene: 12. Germline V gives CDR1 SGHRS, CDR2 YFSETQ. The CDR3 spans 15 residues. The CDR3, as DNA: TGCGCCAGCAGCCACCTAAATAGCGGGAGCGGGGAGCAGTTCTTC. Protein sequence: CASSHLNSGSGEQFF.

The chain uses TRBV28 and TRBJ1-2; D is uncertain. This CDR3 contains 14 residues. Germline values: CDR1 MDHEN, CDR2 SYDVKM. V lost 6 bases and J 0 bases, leaving 11 bases between the germline ends. CDR3 sequence (DNA): TGTGCCAGCAGGAGGAGCGGAACTAACTATGGCTACACCTTC. It codes for CASRRSGTNYGYTF.

The genes are TRBV3-1 and TRBJ1-1; D not resolved. Germline CDR1 is LGHDT and CDR2 is YNNKEL (reference sequence). The CDR3 is 14 residues long. V shed 1 base and J shed 7 bases, with 13 bases lying between them. This CDR3 is CASSQGYRAYEAFF. The CDR3 bases are TGTGCCAGCAGCCAAGGCTACCGAGCCTATGAAGCTTTCTTT. Full variable domain (rest looked up from reference TRBV3-1 and TRBJ1-1): DTAVSQTPKYLVTQMGNDKSIKCEQNLGHDTMYWYKQDSKKFLKIMFSYNNKELIINETVPNRFSPKSPDKAHLNLHINSLELGDSAVYFCASSQGYRAYEAFFGQGTRLTVV.

This clonotype occurred a few times. The chain couples TRBV12-3 or TRBV12-4 to TRBJ2-2; 8 nucleotides agree with TRBD1. With 3 bases clipped from V and 4 bases from J, the junction kept 1 base outside the gene matches. This CDR3 is 14 amino acids long. CDR3 coding DNA: TGTGCCAGCAGTTTTGACAGGGGCACCGGGGAGCTGTTTTTT. It translates to CASSFDRGTGELFF.

The chain joins TRBV5-1 to TRBJ2-3; 9 bases fit TRBD2. The CDR3 extends over 15 amino acids. The germline CDR1 and CDR2 sequences are SGHRS and YFSETQ. V shed 2 bases and J 3 bases; nucleotides not matched to a gene: 4. CDR3 in amino acids: CASSFSGSMTDTQYF. The DNA for the CDR3 is TGCGCCAGCAGCTTTAGCGGGAGCATGACAGATACGCAGTATTTT.

This clonotype was observed a handful of times. The rearrangement links TRBV23-1 to TRBJ2-1; a weak D match, TRBD2 (6 bases). TRBV23-1 is noted as an ORF with a role that remains uncertain. This CDR3 has 12 residues. V lost 6 bases and J lost 10, with 13 bases in between. CDR3 protein: CASSRWRGEQFF. CDR3 nucleotide sequence: TGCGCCAGCAGCCGGTGGAGGGGCGAGCAGTTCTTC.

This clonotype has a count of ten or more. The chain has TRBV5-1 and TRBJ2-7, with D tentatively TRBD2 (6 bases). V lost 2 bases, J lost 0 bases, and 12 bases lay in between. Germline CDR1 SGHRS, CDR2 YFSETQ. The CDR3 length is 15 residues. DNA for the CDR3: TGCGCCAGCAGCTTTGCGGGACCGAGCTCCTACGAGCAGTACTTC. It is translated as CASSFAGPSSYEQYF. The whole variable domain, remainder taken from reference TRBV5-1 and TRBJ2-7, is KAGVTQTPRYLIKTRGQQVTLSCSPISGHRSVSWYQQTPGQGLQFLFEYFSETQRNKGNFPGRFSGRQFSNSRSEMNVSTLELGDSALYLCASSFAGPSSYEQYFGPGTRLTVT.

The chain recombines TRBV4-2 with TRBJ2-7, with TRBD2 matching 7 bases. The CDR3 is 17 residues long. V lost 1 base, J lost 0 bases, and 9 bases stayed unmatched. Germline CDR1 and CDR2: LGHNA and YNFKEQ. CDR3 sequence: CASSQGLAGVLSYEQYF. The CDR3 DNA follows: TGTGCCAGCAGCCAAGGTCTGGCGGGAGTCCTCTCCTACGAGCAGTACTTC.

This sequence joins TRBV5-1 and TRBJ2-4; 12 bases line up with TRBD2. Judging by the DNA end, TRBJ2-5 fits better; the J call may be wrong. Germline CDR1 reads SGHRS; CDR2 reads YFSETQ. The CDR3 contains 17 residues. The CDR3 here is CASNLGLAGTGGETQYF. The DNA for the CDR3 is TGCGCCAGCAACCTTGGACTAGCGGGGACCGGTGGGGAGACCCAGTACTTC.

The chain joins TRBV4-2 to TRBJ2-3, with 13 bases matching TRBD2. This CDR3 contains 19 residues. V lost 2 bases to trimming and J lost 5 bases; unmatched junction nucleotides: 13. CDR1 is LGHNA and CDR2 is YNFKEQ in the germline V gene. This CDR3 is CASSQSFVLTSGGLDTQYF. Written as DNA, the CDR3 is TGTGCCAGCAGCCAATCGTTCGTCCTGACTAGCGGGGGGTTAGATACGCAGTATTTT.

The chain has TRBV20-1 and TRBJ1-5; TRBD1 aligns across 10 bases. V was clipped by 8 bases and J by 5 bases; unmatched bases: 6. The CDR3 consists of 13 residues. The germline V gene encodes CDR1 DFQATT and CDR2 SNEGSKA (reference sequence). CDR3 residues: CSCDRGPYQPQHF. The DNA of the CDR3 is TGCAGTTGTGACAGGGGGCCCTATCAGCCCCAGCATTTT.

CDR3 DNA sequence: TGTGCCAGCAGTCTTGGGACAGGGAGCGGCTACGAGCAGTACTTC. Translated: CASSLGTGSGYEQYF. The chain links TRBV27 to TRBJ2-7; 9 nucleotides match TRBD1. This CDR3 contains 15 residues. J gave up 3 bases and V 5 bases, and 8 bases lay outside the gene matches. CDR1 and CDR2 from the germline V gene are MNHEY and SMNVEV (reference sequence).

The chain links TRBV29-1 to TRBJ2-2, with D perhaps TRBD1 (6 bases). V was shortened by 7 bases and J by 0 bases, with 15 bases between the two germline ends. The CDR3 is 15 residues long. Germline CDR1 and CDR2: SQVTM and ANQGSEA. The DNA of the CDR3 is TGCAGCGCCGAGGGGGTAACACCGAACACCGGGGAGCTGTTTTTT. It specifies CSAEGVTPNTGELFF.

This clonotype was found many times. The J gene is TRBJ2-7, the V gene TRBV20-1; possibly TRBD2 for D (5 bases). CDR1 and CDR2 from the germline V gene are DFQATT and SNEGSKA (reference sequence). Trimming cost V 6 bases and J 2 bases, with 11 bases left between them. The CDR3 sequence is 12 residues long. CDR3 amino acids: CSAQDYPYEQYF. The CDR3, as DNA: TGCAGTGCACAAGACTACCCCTACGAGCAGTACTTC.

V gene TRBV6-6 combines with J gene TRBJ2-1, with D possibly being TRBD1 (6 bases). Judging by the DNA end, TRBJ2-7 fits better; the J call may be wrong. CDR3 size: 14 residues. The V gene's germline CDR1 is MNHNY and CDR2 SVGAGI (reference sequence). The CDR3 bases are TGTGCCAGCAGGCCCTCGACAGGTTACAATGAGCAGTACTTC. This translates into CASRPSTGYNEQYF.

This sequence joins TRBV20-1 and TRBJ2-4, with a weak D call TRBD2 (6 bases). CDR1 DFQATT and CDR2 SNEGSKA come from the germline V gene (reference sequence). This CDR3 spans 11 amino acids. V lost 3 bases and J lost 13, with 13 bases in between. CDR3 sequence reads: CSARRGTEQYF. CDR3 nucleotide sequence: TGCAGTGCTAGGAGAGGGACTGAGCAGTACTTC.

The chain joins TRBV12-3 or TRBV12-4 to TRBJ1-2, with a weak D call TRBD1 (5 bases). Trimming pared 3 bases from V and 5 bases from J, leaving 10 bases between. This CDR3 comprises 13 residues. The CDR3 here is CASSFGAVYGYTF. The DNA of the CDR3 is TGTGCCAGCAGTTTTGGGGCAGTGTATGGCTACACCTTC.

The chain recombines TRBV6-6 with TRBJ2-5; 12 bases align to TRBD1. CDR3 length equals 17 residues. Trimming cost V 0 bases and J 7 bases; bases outside gene matches: 9. CDR1 and CDR2 from the germline V gene are MNHNY and SVGAGI (reference sequence). The CDR3 loop reads CASSYSSGTGGAGTQYF. The CDR3 nucleotides read TGTGCCAGCAGTTACTCCTCCGGGACAGGGGGCGCGGGGACCCAGTACTTC.

This clonotype was counted between two and nine times. The rearrangement joins TRBV7-2 to TRBJ2-1; D is possibly TRBD1 (6 bases). Germline loops: CDR1 SGHTA, CDR2 FQGNSA. This CDR3 comprises 12 residues. Trimming removed 7 bases from V and 9 bases from J, with 13 bases in between. The CDR3 region is CASTLTGSEQFF. In DNA form, the CDR3 reads TGTGCCAGCACCCTGACAGGCTCTGAGCAGTTCTTC. The variable domain in full, with the rest retrieved from reference TRBV7-2 and TRBJ2-1, is GAGVSQSPSNKVTEKGKDVELRCDPISGHTALYWYRQSLGQGLEFLIYFQGNSAPDKSGLPSDRFSAERTGGSVSTLTIQRTQQEDSAVYLCASTLTGSEQFFGPGTRLTVL.

As for this clonotype: The junction differs from germline at one of its ends, possibly a read error. V and J are TRBV24-1 and TRBJ2-1; 10 nucleotides line up with TRBD1. The CDR3 sequence is 16 residues long. Germline CDR1 reads KGHDR; CDR2 reads SFDVKD. CDR3 nucleotides: TGTGCCACCAGTGATCAGACAGGGGGCTCCTGCAATGAGCAGTTCTTC. Amino acids: CATSDQTGGSCNEQFF.

This clonotype was detected only a few times. Here the CDR3 reads CAMSTGAIDTQYF. The CDR3 DNA follows: TGTGCCATGTCGACAGGGGCCATAGATACGCAGTATTTT. The chain recombines TRBV10-3 with TRBJ2-3; 8 bases agree with TRBD1. V lost 9 bases, J lost 5 bases, and 7 bases stayed unmatched. There are 13 residues in the CDR3. Germline CDR1 is ENHRY and CDR2 is SYGVKD.

The J gene is TRBJ1-5, the V gene TRBV25-1; D uncertain. CDR1 MGHDK and CDR2 SYGVNS come from the germline V gene. V was cut by 1 base and J by 2 bases, with 6 bases left in between. This CDR3 is 14 amino acids long. The CDR3 protein is CASSEWAGNQPQHF. The CDR3 bases are TGTGCCAGCAGTGAATGGGCCGGCAATCAGCCCCAGCATTTT. The full variable domain, completed using reference TRBV25-1 and TRBJ1-5, is EADIYQTPRYLVIGTGKKITLECSQTMGHDKMYWYQQDPGMELHLIHYSYGVNSTEKGDLSSESTVSRIRTEHFPLTLESARPSHTSQYLCASSEWAGNQPQHFGDGTRLSIL.

This chain connects TRBV5-8 to TRBJ1-4, with TRBD1 matching over 7 bases. CDR3 length: 13 residues. Germline-derived CDR1 and CDR2 are SGHTS and YDEGEE. The junction had 1 base not matched to a gene; V was cut back by 3 bases and J by 5 bases. The CDR3 sequence is CASSSDRNEKLFF. Here the CDR3 DNA reads TGTGCCAGCAGCTCGGACAGGAATGAAAAACTGTTTTTT.

V and J are TRBV15 and TRBJ2-1; no clear D. V was pared by 0 bases and J by 3 bases, with 6 bases between. This CDR3 comprises 14 residues. Per germline, CDR1 LNHNV and CDR2 YYDKDF (reference sequence). The CDR3 sequence: CATSREGIYNEQFF. For the CDR3, the DNA is TGTGCCACCAGCAGAGAAGGGATCTACAATGAGCAGTTCTTC.

To note about this clonotype: This may stem from a read error, because a much larger clone lies one nucleotide away. This chain uses TRBV5-1 with TRBJ2-7; D is perhaps TRBD1 (5 bases). Trimming took 6 bases from V and 2 from J, leaving 15 bases between them. In germline, CDR1 is SGHRS, CDR2 YFSETQ. The CDR3 has 14 residues. The CDR3 reads CASISTAITYEQYF. DNA for the CDR3: TGCGCCAGCATCTCGACAGCTATAACCTACGAGCAGTACTTC.

The chain uses TRBV5-1 and TRBJ2-1; D unresolved. The J call may be faulty, since TRBJ2-7 better matches the DNA end. Germline V lookup: CDR1 SGHRS, CDR2 YFSETQ. The CDR3 contains 14 residues. Here the CDR3 reads CASSLAALYNEQYV. The CDR3 DNA sequence: TGCGCCAGCAGCTTGGCAGCGCTGTACAATGAGCAGTACGTC.

This clonotype has just a few counts. The chain recombines TRBV7-9 with TRBJ1-2, with 7 positions matching TRBD1. Germline trimming cut 4 bases from V and 8 bases from J; bases unmatched to any gene: 10. This CDR3 spans 14 amino acids. Germline V gives CDR1 SEHNR, CDR2 FQNEAQ (reference sequence). The CDR3 reads CASSSPGQKGGYTF. The CDR3, as DNA: TGTGCCAGCAGCTCGCCGGGACAGAAGGGAGGCTACACCTTC.

This chain links TRBV11-2 with TRBJ2-3; tentatively, D is TRBD1 or TRBD2 (5 bases each). The germline CDR1 and CDR2 sequences are SGHAT and FQNNGV. This CDR3 region has 15 residues. V lost 1 base, J lost 2 bases, and 10 bases lay in between. The CDR3 sequence: CASSLGGTTTDTQYF. For the CDR3, the DNA is TGTGCCAGCAGCTTAGGGGGGACGACCACAGATACGCAGTATTTT.

The CDR3 loop is CASSPNPGVNYGYTF. In DNA form, the CDR3 reads TGTGCCAGCAGTCCCAATCCGGGAGTCAACTATGGCTACACCTTC. The chain recombines TRBV27 with TRBJ1-2, with D hard to call. V was clipped by 5 bases and J by 2 bases, with 15 bases between them. The germline V gene encodes CDR1 MNHEY and CDR2 SMNVEV (reference sequence). The CDR3 extends over 15 amino acids.